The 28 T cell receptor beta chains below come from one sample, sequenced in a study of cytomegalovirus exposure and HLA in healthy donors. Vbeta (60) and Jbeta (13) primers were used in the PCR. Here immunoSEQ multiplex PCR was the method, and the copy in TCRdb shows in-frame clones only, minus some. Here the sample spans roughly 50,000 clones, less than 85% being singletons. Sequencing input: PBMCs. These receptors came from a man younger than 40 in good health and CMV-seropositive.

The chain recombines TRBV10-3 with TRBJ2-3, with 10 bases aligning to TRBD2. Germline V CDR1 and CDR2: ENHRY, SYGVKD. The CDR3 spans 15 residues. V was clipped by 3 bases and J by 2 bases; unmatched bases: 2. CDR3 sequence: CAISDTSGVTDTQYF. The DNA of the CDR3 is TGTGCCATCAGTGACACTAGCGGGGTCACAGATACGCAGTATTTT.

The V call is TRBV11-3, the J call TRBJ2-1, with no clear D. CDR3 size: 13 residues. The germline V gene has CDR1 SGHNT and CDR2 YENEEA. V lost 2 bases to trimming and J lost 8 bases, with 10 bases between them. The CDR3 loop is CASSLYSNYEQFF. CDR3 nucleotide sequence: TGTGCCAGCAGCTTATACTCGAACTATGAGCAGTTCTTC. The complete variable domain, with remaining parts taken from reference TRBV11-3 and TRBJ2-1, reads EAGVVQSPRYKIIEKKQPVAFWCNPISGHNTLYWYLQNLGQGPELLIRYENEEAVDDSQLPKDRFSAERLKGVDSTLKIQPAELGDSAVYLCASSLYSNYEQFFGPGTRLTVL.

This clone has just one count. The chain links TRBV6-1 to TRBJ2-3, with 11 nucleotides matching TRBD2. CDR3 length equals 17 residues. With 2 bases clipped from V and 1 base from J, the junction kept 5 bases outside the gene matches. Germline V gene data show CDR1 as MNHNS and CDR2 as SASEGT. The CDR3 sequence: CASSELGTSGRTDTQYF. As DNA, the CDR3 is TGTGCCAGCAGTGAATTAGGGACTAGCGGACGCACAGATACGCAGTATTTT.

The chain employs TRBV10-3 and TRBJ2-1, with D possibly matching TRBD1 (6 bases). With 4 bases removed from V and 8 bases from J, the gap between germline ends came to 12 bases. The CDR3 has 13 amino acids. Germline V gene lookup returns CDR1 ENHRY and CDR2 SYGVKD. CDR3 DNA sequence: TGTGCCATCAGTGGTACAGGGTACGATGAGCAGTTCTTC. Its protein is CAISGTGYDEQFF.

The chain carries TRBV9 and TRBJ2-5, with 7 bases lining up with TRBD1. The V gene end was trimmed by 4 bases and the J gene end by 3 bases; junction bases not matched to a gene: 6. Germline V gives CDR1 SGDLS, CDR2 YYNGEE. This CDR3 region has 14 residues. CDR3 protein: CASSLNRGKETQYF. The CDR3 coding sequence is TGTGCCAGCAGCCTTAACAGGGGAAAAGAGACCCAGTACTTC.

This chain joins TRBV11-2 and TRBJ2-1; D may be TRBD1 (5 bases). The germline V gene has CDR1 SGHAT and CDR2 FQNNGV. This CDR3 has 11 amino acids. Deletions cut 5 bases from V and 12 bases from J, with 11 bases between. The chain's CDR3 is CASSQGLLQFF. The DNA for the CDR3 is TGTGCCAGCAGCCAGGGATTATTGCAGTTCTTC.

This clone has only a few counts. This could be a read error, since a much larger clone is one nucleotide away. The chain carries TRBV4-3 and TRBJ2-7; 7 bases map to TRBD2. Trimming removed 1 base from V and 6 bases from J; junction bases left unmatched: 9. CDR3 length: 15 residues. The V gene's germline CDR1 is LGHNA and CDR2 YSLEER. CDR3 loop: CASSQGGGYPLEQYF. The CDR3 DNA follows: TGCGCCAGCAGCCAAGGCGGGGGTTACCCTCTCGAGCAGTACTTC.

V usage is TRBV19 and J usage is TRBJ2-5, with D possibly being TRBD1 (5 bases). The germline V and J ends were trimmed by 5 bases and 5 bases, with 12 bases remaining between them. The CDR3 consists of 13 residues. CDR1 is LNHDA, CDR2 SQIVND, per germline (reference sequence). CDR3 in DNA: TGTGCCAGTAGTGGTCAGGGCCCGGAGACCCAGTACTTC. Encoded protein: CASSGQGPETQYF.

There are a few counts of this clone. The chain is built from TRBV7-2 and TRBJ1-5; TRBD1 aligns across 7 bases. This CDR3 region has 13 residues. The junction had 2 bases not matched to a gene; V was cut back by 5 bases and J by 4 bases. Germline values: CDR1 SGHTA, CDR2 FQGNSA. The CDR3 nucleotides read TGTGCCAGCAGCCGGGACAGTAATCAGCCCCAGCATTTT. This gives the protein CASSRDSNQPQHF.

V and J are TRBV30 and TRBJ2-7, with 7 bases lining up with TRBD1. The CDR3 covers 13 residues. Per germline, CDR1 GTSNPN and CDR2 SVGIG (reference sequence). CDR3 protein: CASKEGARYEQYF. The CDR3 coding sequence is TGTGCTTCCAAAGAGGGGGCCAGGTACGAGCAGTACTTC.

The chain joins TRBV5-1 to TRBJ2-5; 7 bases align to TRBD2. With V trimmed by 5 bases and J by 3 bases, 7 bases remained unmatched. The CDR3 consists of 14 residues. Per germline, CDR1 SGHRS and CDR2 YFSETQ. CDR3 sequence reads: CASRAGSPEETQYF. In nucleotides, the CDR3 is TGCGCCAGCAGAGCGGGGTCACCAGAAGAGACCCAGTACTTC. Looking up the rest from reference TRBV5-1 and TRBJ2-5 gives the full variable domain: KAGVTQTPRYLIKTRGQQVTLSCSPISGHRSVSWYQQTPGQGLQFLFEYFSETQRNKGNFPGRFSGRQFSNSRSEMNVSTLELGDSALYLCASRAGSPEETQYFGPGTRLLVL.

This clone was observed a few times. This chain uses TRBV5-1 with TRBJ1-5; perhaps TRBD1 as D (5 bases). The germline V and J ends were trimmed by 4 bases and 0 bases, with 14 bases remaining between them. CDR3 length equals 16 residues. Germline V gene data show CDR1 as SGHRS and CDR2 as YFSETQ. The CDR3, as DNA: TGCGCCAGCAGCGCGATAAAGACAGATAGCAATCAGCCCCAGCATTTT. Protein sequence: CASSAIKTDSNQPQHF. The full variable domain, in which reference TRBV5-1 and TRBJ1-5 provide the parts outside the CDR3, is KAGVTQTPRYLIKTRGQQVTLSCSPISGHRSVSWYQQTPGQGLQFLFEYFSETQRNKGNFPGRFSGRQFSNSRSEMNVSTLELGDSALYLCASSAIKTDSNQPQHFGDGTRLSIL.

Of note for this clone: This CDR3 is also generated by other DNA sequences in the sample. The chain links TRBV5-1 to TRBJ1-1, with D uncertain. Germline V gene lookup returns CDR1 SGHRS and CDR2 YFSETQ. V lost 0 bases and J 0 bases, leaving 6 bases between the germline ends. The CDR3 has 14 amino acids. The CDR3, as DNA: TGCGCCAGCAGCTTGGACTCGGTGAACACTGAAGCTTTCTTT. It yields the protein CASSLDSVNTEAFF.

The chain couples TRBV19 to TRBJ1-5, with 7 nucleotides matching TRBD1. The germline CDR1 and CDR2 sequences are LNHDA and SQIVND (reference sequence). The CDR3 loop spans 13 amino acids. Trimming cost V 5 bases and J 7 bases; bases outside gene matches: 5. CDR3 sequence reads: CASSGTARQPQHF. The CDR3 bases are TGTGCCAGTAGTGGGACAGCTCGGCAGCCCCAGCATTTT. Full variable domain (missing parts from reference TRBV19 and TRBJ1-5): DGGITQSPKYLFRKEGQNVTLSCEQNLNHDAMYWYRQDPGQGLRLIYYSQIVNDFQKGDIAEGYSVSREKKESFPLTVTSAQKNPTAFYLCASSGTARQPQHFGDGTRLSIL.

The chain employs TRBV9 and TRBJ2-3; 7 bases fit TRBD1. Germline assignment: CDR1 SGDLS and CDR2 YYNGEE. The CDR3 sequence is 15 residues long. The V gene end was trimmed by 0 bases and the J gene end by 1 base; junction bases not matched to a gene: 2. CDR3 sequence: CASSVGGGGTDTQYF. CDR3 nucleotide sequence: TGTGCCAGCAGCGTAGGAGGGGGCGGCACAGATACGCAGTATTTT. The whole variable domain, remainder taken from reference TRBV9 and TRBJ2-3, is DSGVTQTPKHLITATGQRVTLRCSPRSGDLSVYWYQQSLDQGLQFLIQYYNGEERAKGNILERFSAQQFPDLHSELNLSSLELGDSALYFCASSVGGGGTDTQYFGPGTRLTVL.

CDR3 in DNA: TGTGCCAGCAGCTTTAGATTGTTGACAGGGAATTCACCCCTCCACTTT. As protein: CASSFRLLTGNSPLHF. The chain carries TRBV7-2 and TRBJ1-6; 7 bases are shared with TRBD1. V was clipped by 3 bases and J by 7 bases; unmatched bases: 9. CDR3 size: 16 residues. CDR1 is SGHTA and CDR2 is FQGNSA in the germline V gene.

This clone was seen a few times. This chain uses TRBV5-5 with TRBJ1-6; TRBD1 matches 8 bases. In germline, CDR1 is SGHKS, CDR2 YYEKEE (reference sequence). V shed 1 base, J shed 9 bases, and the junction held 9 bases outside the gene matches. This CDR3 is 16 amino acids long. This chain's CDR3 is CASSLRGVTGASPLHF. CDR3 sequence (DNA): TGTGCCAGCAGCTTGCGAGGAGTGACAGGGGCTTCACCCCTCCACTTT.

CDR3 DNA sequence: TGTGCCAGCAGCTTACCCTCGGGACAGTCCCCTCGGGAGCAGTACTTC. As protein: CASSLPSGQSPREQYF. V is TRBV7-2 and J is TRBJ2-7; 7 bases line up with TRBD1. Germline CDR1 SGHTA, CDR2 FQGNSA. This CDR3 contains 16 residues. The V gene end was trimmed by 2 bases and the J gene end by 7 bases; junction bases not matched to a gene: 14.

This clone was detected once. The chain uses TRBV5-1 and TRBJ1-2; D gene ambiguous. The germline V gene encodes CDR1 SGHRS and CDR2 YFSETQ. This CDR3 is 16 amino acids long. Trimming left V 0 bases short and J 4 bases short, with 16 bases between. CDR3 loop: CASSLVNNPGSYGYTF. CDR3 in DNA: TGCGCCAGCAGCTTGGTCAATAATCCCGGGAGCTATGGCTACACCTTC.

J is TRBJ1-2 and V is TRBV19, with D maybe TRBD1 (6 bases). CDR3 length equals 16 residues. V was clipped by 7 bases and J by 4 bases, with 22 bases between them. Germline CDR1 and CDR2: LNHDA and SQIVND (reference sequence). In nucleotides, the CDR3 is TGTGCCAGTAATTTAAACTGGGACGGCAGGGGCTATGGCTACACCTTC. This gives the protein CASNLNWDGRGYGYTF. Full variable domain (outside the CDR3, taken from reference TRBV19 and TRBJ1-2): DGGITQSPKYLFRKEGQNVTLSCEQNLNHDAMYWYRQDPGQGLRLIYYSQIVNDFQKGDIAEGYSVSREKKESFPLTVTSAQKNPTAFYLCASNLNWDGRGYGYTFGSGTRLTVV.

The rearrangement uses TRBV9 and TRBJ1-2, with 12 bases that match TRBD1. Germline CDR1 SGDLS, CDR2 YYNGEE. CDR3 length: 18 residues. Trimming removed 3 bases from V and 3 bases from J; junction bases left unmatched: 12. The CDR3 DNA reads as TGTGCCAGCAGCGCGATTATGGGACAGGGGGCGAGGTACTATGGCTACACCTTC. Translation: CASSAIMGQGARYYGYTF.

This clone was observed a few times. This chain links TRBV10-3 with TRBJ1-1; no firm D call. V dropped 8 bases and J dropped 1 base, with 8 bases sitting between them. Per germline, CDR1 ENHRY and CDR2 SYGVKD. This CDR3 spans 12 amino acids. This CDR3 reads CAIGLTNTEAFF. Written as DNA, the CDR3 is TGTGCCATCGGGCTTACGAACACTGAAGCTTTCTTT.

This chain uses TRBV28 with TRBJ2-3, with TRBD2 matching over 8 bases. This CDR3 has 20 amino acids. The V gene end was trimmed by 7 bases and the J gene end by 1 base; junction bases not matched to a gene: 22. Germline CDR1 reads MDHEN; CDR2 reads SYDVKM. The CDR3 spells CASIATRGGPEKKRTDTQYF. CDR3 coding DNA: TGTGCCAGCATTGCGACTCGCGGGGGGCCAGAAAAAAAACGCACAGATACGCAGTATTTT.

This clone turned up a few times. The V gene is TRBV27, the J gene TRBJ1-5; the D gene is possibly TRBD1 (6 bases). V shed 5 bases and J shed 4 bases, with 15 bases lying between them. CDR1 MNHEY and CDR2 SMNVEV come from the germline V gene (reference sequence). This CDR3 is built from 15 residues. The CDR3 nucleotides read TGTGCCAGCAGTATTCTCCCCGGGACAAATCAGCCCCAGCATTTT. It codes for CASSILPGTNQPQHF.

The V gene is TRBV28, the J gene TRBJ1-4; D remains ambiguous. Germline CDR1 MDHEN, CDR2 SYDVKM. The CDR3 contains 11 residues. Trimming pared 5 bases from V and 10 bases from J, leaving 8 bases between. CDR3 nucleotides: TGTGCCAGCAGTATAGCCGCAAAACTGTTTTTT. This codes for CASSIAAKLFF.

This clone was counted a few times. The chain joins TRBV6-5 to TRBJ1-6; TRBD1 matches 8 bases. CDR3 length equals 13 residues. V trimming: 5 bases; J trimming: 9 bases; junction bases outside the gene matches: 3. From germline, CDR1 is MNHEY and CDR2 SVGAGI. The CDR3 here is CASSGDRRSPLHF. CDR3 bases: TGTGCCAGCAGTGGGGACAGGCGTTCACCCCTCCACTTT.

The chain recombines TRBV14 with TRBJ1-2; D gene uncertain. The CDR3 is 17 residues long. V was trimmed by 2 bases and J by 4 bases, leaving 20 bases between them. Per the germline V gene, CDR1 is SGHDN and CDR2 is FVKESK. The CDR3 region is CASSQSWTTFLFYGYTF. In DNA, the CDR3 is TGTGCCAGCAGCCAATCCTGGACTACGTTTTTGTTCTATGGCTACACCTTC. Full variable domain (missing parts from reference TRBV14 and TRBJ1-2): EAGVTQFPSHSVIEKGQTVTLRCDPISGHDNLYWYRRVMGKEIKFLLHFVKESKQDESGMPNNRFLAERTGGTYSTLKVQPAELEDSGVYFCASSQSWTTFLFYGYTFGSGTRLTVV.

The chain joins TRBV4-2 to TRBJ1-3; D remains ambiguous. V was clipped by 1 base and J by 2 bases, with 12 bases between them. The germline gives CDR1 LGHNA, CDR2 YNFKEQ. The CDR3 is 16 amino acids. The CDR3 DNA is TGTGCCAGCAGCCAAGCCCCCGTTCTAACTGGAAACACCATATATTTT. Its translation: CASSQAPVLTGNTIYF.